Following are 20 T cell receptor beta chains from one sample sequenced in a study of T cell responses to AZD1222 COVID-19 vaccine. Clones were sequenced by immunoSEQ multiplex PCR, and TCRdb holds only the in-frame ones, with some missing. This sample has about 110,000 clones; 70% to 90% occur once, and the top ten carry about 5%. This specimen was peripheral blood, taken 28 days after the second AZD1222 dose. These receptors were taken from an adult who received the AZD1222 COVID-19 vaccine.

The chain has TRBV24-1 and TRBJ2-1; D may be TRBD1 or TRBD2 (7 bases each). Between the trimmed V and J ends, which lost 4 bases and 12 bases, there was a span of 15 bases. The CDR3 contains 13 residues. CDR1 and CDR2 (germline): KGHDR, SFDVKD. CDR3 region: CATSELTGRGQFF. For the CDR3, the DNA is TGTGCCACCAGTGAGTTGACAGGGAGGGGGCAGTTCTTC.

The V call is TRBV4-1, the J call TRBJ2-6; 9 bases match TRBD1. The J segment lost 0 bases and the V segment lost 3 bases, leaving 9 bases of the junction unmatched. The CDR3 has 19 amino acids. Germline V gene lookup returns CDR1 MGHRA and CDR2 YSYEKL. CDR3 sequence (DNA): TGCGCCAGCAGCCAGCCATGGGACAGGGCCACCTCTGGGGCCAACGTCCTGACTTTC. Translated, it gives CASSQPWDRATSGANVLTF.

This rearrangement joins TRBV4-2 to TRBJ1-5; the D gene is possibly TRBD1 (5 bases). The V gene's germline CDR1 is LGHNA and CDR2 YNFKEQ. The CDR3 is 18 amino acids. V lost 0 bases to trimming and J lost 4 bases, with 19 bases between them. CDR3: CASSQDSTSGSYNQPQHF. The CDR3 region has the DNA TGTGCCAGCAGCCAAGATTCAACGTCAGGGTCGTATAATCAGCCCCAGCATTTT.

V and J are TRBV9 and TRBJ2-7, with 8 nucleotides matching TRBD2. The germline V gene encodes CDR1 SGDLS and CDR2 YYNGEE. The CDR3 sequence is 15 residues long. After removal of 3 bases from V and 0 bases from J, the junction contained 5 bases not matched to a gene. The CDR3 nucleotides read TGTGCCAGCAGCGCCGGGACTAGTGCCTCCTACGAGCAGTACTTC. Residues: CASSAGTSASYEQYF.

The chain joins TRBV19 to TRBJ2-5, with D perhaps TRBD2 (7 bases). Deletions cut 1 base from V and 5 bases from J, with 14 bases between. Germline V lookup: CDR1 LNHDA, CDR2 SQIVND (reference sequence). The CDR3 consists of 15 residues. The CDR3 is CASSIGGGATETQYF. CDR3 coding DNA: TGTGCCAGTAGTATAGGTGGGGGGGCAACCGAGACCCAGTACTTC.

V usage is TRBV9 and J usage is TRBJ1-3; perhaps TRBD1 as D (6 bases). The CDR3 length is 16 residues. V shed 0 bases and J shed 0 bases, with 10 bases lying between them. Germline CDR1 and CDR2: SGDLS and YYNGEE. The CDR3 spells CASSVGGQYSGNTIYF. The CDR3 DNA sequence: TGTGCCAGCAGCGTAGGGGGGCAGTACTCTGGAAACACCATATATTTT.

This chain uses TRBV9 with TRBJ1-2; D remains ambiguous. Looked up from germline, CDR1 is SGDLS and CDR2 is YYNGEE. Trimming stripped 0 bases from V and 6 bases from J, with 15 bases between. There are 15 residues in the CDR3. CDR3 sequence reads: CASSVGTSPIDGYTF. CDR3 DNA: TGTGCCAGCAGCGTAGGCACCTCCCCCATCGATGGCTACACCTTC.

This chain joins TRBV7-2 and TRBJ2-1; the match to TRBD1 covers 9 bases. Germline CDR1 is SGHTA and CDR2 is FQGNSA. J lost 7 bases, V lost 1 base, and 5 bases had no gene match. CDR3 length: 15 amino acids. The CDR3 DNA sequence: TGTGCCAGCAGCTTAGTCCGGGACAGGGCAAATGAGCAGTTCTTC. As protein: CASSLVRDRANEQFF.

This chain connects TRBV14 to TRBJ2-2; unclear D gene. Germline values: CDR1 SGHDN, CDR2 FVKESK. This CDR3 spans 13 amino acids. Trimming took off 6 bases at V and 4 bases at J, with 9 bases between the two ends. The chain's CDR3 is CASSRTSTGELFF. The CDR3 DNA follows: TGTGCCAGCAGTCGAACATCCACCGGGGAGCTGTTTTTT.

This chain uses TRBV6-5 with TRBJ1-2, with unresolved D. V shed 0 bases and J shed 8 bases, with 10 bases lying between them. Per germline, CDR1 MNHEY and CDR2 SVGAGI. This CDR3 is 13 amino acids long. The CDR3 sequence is CASSYSRLEGYTF. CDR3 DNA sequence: TGTGCCAGCAGTTACTCAAGGCTAGAGGGCTACACCTTC.

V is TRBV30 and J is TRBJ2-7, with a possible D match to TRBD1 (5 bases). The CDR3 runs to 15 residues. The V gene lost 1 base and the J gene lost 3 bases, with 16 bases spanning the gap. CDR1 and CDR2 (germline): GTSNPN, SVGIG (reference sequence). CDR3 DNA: TGTGCCTGGAGTGGCTCAGGCCAGGGTATCTACGAGCAGTACTTC. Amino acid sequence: CAWSGSGQGIYEQYF.

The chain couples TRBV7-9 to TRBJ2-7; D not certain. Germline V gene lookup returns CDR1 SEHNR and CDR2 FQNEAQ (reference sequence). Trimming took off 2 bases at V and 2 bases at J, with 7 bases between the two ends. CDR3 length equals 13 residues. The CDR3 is CASSLLGTYEQYF. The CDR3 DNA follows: TGTGCCAGCAGCTTACTGGGGACCTACGAGCAGTACTTC.

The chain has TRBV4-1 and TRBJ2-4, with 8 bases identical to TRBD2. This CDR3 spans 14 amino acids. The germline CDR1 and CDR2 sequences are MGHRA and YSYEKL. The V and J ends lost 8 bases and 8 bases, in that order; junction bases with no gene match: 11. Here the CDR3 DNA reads TGCGCCAGCCGTAATAGAGCCGGGGGGGACATTCAGTACTTC. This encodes CASRNRAGGDIQYF.

For the CDR3, the DNA is TGTGCCAGCAGCGTTTTTAGCGGGGGTGGGGAGCAGTACTTC. Its protein is CASSVFSGGGEQYF. V is TRBV9 and J is TRBJ2-7, with 9 bases lining up with TRBD2. This CDR3 is built from 14 residues. Germline loops: CDR1 SGDLS, CDR2 YYNGEE. V lost 2 bases, J lost 7 bases, and 7 bases stayed unmatched.

The CDR3 region has the DNA TGTGCCAGGCCAGTACAGGGCTATAGCAATCAGCCCCAGCATTTT. Its translation: CARPVQGYSNQPQHF. This sequence joins TRBV19 and TRBJ1-5; D perhaps matches TRBD1 (6 bases). Looked up from germline, CDR1 is LNHDA and CDR2 is SQIVND (reference sequence). The CDR3 consists of 15 residues. Trimming pared 9 bases from V and 0 bases from J, leaving 15 bases between.

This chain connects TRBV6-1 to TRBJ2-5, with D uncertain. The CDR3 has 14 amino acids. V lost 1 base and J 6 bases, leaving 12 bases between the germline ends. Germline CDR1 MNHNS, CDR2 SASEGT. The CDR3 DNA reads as TGTGCCAGCAGTGAAGAGGTTGGGGTAAAGACCCAGTACTTC. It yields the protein CASSEEVGVKTQYF.

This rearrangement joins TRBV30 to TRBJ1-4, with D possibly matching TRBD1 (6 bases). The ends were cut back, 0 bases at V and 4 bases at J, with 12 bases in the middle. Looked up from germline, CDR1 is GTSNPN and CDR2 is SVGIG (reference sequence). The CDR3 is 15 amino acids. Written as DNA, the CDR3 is TGTGCCTGGAGTGTACAGGCAGGGGTTAATGAAAAACTGTTTTTT. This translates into CAWSVQAGVNEKLFF. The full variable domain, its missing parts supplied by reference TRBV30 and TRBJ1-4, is SQTIHQWPATLVQPVGSPLSLECTVEGTSNPNLYWYRQAAGRGLQLLFYSVGIGQISSEVPQNLSASRPQDRQFILSSKKLLLSDSGFYLCAWSVQAGVNEKLFFGSGTQLSVL.

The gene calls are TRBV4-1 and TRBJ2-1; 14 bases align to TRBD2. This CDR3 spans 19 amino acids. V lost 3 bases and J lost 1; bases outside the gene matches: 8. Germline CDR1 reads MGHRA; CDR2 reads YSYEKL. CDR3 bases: TGCGCCAGCAGCCACTCGACTAGCGGGGGGGCAAGGTCCTACAATGAGCAGTTCTTC. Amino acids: CASSHSTSGGARSYNEQFF.

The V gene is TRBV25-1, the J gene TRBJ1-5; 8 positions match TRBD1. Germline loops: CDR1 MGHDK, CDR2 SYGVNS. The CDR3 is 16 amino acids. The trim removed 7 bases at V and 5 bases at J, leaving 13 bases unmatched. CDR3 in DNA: TGTGCCAGCATCCCTTTTAAAGACAGGGGTTATCAGCCCCAGCATTTT. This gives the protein CASIPFKDRGYQPQHF.

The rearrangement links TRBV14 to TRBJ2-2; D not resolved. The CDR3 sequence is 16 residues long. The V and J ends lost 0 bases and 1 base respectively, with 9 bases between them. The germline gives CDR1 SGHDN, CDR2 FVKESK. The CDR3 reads CASSQDVRQNTGELFF. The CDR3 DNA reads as TGTGCCAGCAGCCAAGATGTGAGGCAGAACACCGGGGAGCTGTTTTTT. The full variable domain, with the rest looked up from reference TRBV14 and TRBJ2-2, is EAGVTQFPSHSVIEKGQTVTLRCDPISGHDNLYWYRRVMGKEIKFLLHFVKESKQDESGMPNNRFLAERTGGTYSTLKVQPAELEDSGVYFCASSQDVRQNTGELFFGEGSRLTVL.